This TCR beta chain emerged from a study of shared clonotypes between healthy human individuals. Repertoires were generated with immunoSEQ multiplex PCR, while TCRdb's copy carries only in-frame clones and drops some. The repertoire holds 2 million to 2.5 million clones, with roughly 90% as singletons. As to this clone: A read error may produce the germline difference seen at one junction end.

Material for sequencing was naive CD4+ T cells from PBMCs. Subset noted: CD45RA+ positively selected. The clonotype was recovered from a man aged 18 to 35 in good health. Some clones in this sample may be carry-over from other donors' samples.

CDR3 in amino acids: CAITTGISGYTF. The CDR3 nucleotides read TGTGCCATCACGACAGGAATAAGTGGCTACACCTTT. V gene TRBV28 combines with J gene TRBJ1-2; TRBD1 is a possible D gene (6 bases). This CDR3 comprises 12 residues. Germline lookup yields CDR1 MDHEN and CDR2 SYDVKM.